Listed below are T cell receptor beta chains from one sample, sequenced in a study of T cell responses to AZD1222 COVID-19 vaccine. Generated by immunoSEQ multiplex PCR, the TCRdb table keeps only in-frame clones and is missing some. This sample has some 96,000 clones; around 87% occur once, and the top ten carry more than 3.5%. The specimen comprised peripheral blood, sampled on day 0 of MenACWY control vaccination. Receptor source: an adult in good health. The CDR3 runs from the conserved cysteine through the conserved F or W. D genes are given only for firm matches. Clone size is not always given. Where it is, it says once, few, many or a class for expanded clones.

size: few
V: TRBV2
J: TRBJ1-2
length: 15
D: -
DNA: TGTGCCAGCTCTCCGGGGGTCGACGCTAACTATGGCTACACCTTC
CDR3: CASSPGVDANYGYTF

size: -
V: TRBV3-1/TRBV3-2
J: TRBJ2-5
length: 16
D: TRBD1
DNA: TGTGCCAGCAGCCAAGGGTCCTTGACAGGGGGCGAGACCCAGTACTTC
CDR3: CASSQGSLTGGETQYF

size: -
V: TRBV19
J: TRBJ2-5
length: 13
D: TRBD1
DNA: TGTGCCACCCGGGACAGGGGACAAGAGACCCAGTACTTC
CDR3: CATRDRGQETQYF

size: -
V: TRBV4-3
J: TRBJ2-7
length: 17
D: -
DNA: TGCGCCAGCAGCCAAGAAGAGGCAGGGCGAAGCTCCTACGAGCAGTACTTC
CDR3: CASSQEEAGRSSYEQYF

size: -
V: TRBV28
J: TRBJ1-2
length: 15
D: -
DNA: TGTGCCAGCAGTGGACACTCGGGACTATACTATGGCTACACCTTC
CDR3: CASSGHSGLYYGYTF

size: -
V: TRBV18
J: TRBJ1-1
length: 13
D: -
DNA: TGTGCCAGCTCCCCCGGGGGGGTGAGTGAAGCTTTCTTT
CDR3: CASSPGGVSEAFF

size: -
V: TRBV29-1
J: TRBJ2-5
length: 12
D: -
DNA: TGCAGCGTTGTCAGGGGCCCAGAGACCCAGTACTTC
CDR3: CSVVRGPETQYF

size: -
V: TRBV18
J: TRBJ1-4
length: 17
D: -
DNA: TGTGCCAGCTCAACTAGCGTCGGGGCTGCAACTAATGAAAAACTGTTTTTT
CDR3: CASSTSVGAATNEKLFF

size: -
V: TRBV6-2/TRBV6-3
J: TRBJ2-3
length: 16
D: TRBD1
DNA: TGTGCCAGCAGTAAGACAGGGGGGTTTGGGGCAGATACGCAGTATTTT
CDR3: CASSKTGGFGADTQYF

size: -
V: TRBV10-3
J: TRBJ2-1
length: 14
D: -
DNA: TGTGCCATCAGTGAGGCCCACCGGACTAACGAGCAGTTCTTC
CDR3: CAISEAHRTNEQFF

size: -
V: TRBV10-3
J: TRBJ1-5
length: 17
D: -
DNA: TGTGCCATCAGTGAGTCTCCTATCCAGGGACCCAATCAGCCCCAGCATTTT
CDR3: CAISESPIQGPNQPQHF

size: -
V: TRBV5-6
J: TRBJ1-2
length: 15
D: -
DNA: TGTGCCAGCAGCTTAGCCGGGACACACGGTCATGGCTACACCTTC
CDR3: CASSLAGTHGHGYTF

size: -
V: TRBV19
J: TRBJ1-4
length: 14
D: -
DNA: TGTGCCAGCCACGCAGCCGGGGGTTGGGAAAAACTGTTTTTT
CDR3: CASHAAGGWEKLFF

size: -
V: TRBV28
J: TRBJ2-7
length: 13
D: -
DNA: TGTGCCAGCAGGGGGGACTCATCCTACGAGCAGTACTTC
CDR3: CASRGDSSYEQYF

size: -
V: TRBV19
J: TRBJ2-1
length: 17
D: TRBD2
DNA: TGTGCCAGTAGTATAGACGGACTAGCGGGCTCCTACAATGAGCAGTTCTTC
CDR3: CASSIDGLAGSYNEQFF

size: once
V: TRBV7-2
J: TRBJ2-3
length: 15
D: TRBD1
DNA: TGTGCCAGCAGCTTAGGAGGACAGGGCACCGATACGCAGTATTTT
CDR3: CASSLGGQGTDTQYF

size: -
V: TRBV28
J: TRBJ2-1
length: 14
D: TRBD1
DNA: TGTGCCAGCAGGGTGGCAGGGGGCTACAATGAGCAGTTCTTC
CDR3: CASRVAGGYNEQFF

size: -
V: TRBV5-4
J: TRBJ1-1
length: 13
D: -
DNA: TGTGCCAGCAGCTTTGACCCGAACACTGAAGCTTTCTTT
CDR3: CASSFDPNTEAFF

size: few
V: TRBV7-8
J: TRBJ1-4
length: 15
D: TRBD1
DNA: TGTGCCAGCAGCGACCCGACAGGGGTAAATGAAAAACTGTTTTTT
CDR3: CASSDPTGVNEKLFF

size: -
V: TRBV30
J: TRBJ1-1
length: 13
D: -
DNA: TGTGCCTGGAGCGCCCAAAGGGACACTGAAGCTTTCTTT
CDR3: CAWSAQRDTEAFF

size: -
V: TRBV5-1
J: TRBJ2-1
length: 15
D: -
DNA: TGCGCCAGCGCTACGGGGCGGAGCTCCTACAATGAGCAGTTCTTC
CDR3: CASATGRSSYNEQFF

size: once
V: TRBV30
J: TRBJ2-7
length: 12
D: -
DNA: TGTGCCTGGAGTGTACGGCAGGGTGAGCAGTACTTC
CDR3: CAWSVRQGEQYF

size: -
V: TRBV20-1
J: TRBJ1-2
length: 11
D: -
DNA: TGCAGTGCTCAAGACTTGTATGGCTACACCTTC
CDR3: CSAQDLYGYTF

size: -
V: TRBV29-1
J: TRBJ2-5
length: 17
D: -
DNA: TGCAGCGTTGAAGACTCCCGGGGCGCAGGGATGAGGGAGACCCAGTACTTC
CDR3: CSVEDSRGAGMRETQYF

size: -
V: TRBV7-9
J: TRBJ2-2
length: 12
D: -
DNA: TGTGCCAGCAGCTTCCTGGCCGGGGAGCTGTTTTTT
CDR3: CASSFLAGELFF

size: -
V: TRBV9
J: TRBJ1-2
length: 15
D: -
DNA: TGTGCCAGCAGCGTAGCCCCTTCTTCCGGGTATGGCTACACCTTC
CDR3: CASSVAPSSGYGYTF

size: -
V: TRBV7-2
J: TRBJ1-1
length: 14
D: TRBD1
DNA: TGTGCCAGCAGCTCCACAGGGGTGGGCACTGAAGCTTTCTTT
CDR3: CASSSTGVGTEAFF

size: -
V: TRBV24-1
J: TRBJ2-2
length: 12
D: -
DNA: TGTGCCACCAGGACAGTGGCCGGGGAGCTGTTTTTT
CDR3: CATRTVAGELFF

size: -
V: TRBV7-9
J: TRBJ2-3
length: 14
D: -
DNA: TGTGCCAGCAGCTTAGAGGTGTCCACAGATACGCAGTATTTT
CDR3: CASSLEVSTDTQYF

size: -
V: TRBV19
J: TRBJ2-1
length: 18
D: TRBD2
DNA: TGTGCCAGTAGTTTACCGGGACTAGCGGTCCCCTCCTACAATGAGCAGTTCTTC
CDR3: CASSLPGLAVPSYNEQFF

size: -
V: TRBV25-1
J: TRBJ1-6
length: 15
D: TRBD1
DNA: TGTGCCAGCAGTGCATTACAGGGGGTCAATTCACCCCTCCACTTT
CDR3: CASSALQGVNSPLHF

size: -
V: TRBV10-3
J: TRBJ1-2
length: 14
D: -
DNA: TGTGCCATCAGTGAAATAGTGGCAAACTATGGCTACACCTTC
CDR3: CAISEIVANYGYTF

size: -
V: TRBV5-4
J: TRBJ2-3
length: 14
D: -
DNA: TGTGCCAGCAGCTTTGGCGCAGGGAGGGATACGCAGTATTTT
CDR3: CASSFGAGRDTQYF

size: -
V: TRBV12-3/TRBV12-4
J: TRBJ2-1
length: 13
D: TRBD2
DNA: TGTGCCAGCAGGATAGCGGGAGGTGGAGAGCAGTTCTTC
CDR3: CASRIAGGGEQFF

size: -
V: TRBV6-2/TRBV6-3
J: TRBJ2-5
length: 17
D: TRBD2
DNA: TGTGCCAGCAGTTACGGGGTAGCGGGGGGACTCCGTGAGACCCAGTACTTC
CDR3: CASSYGVAGGLRETQYF

size: -
V: TRBV11-2
J: TRBJ1-2
length: 12
D: -
DNA: TGTGCCAGCAGCTTAGAGTCAATTAGCTACACCTTC
CDR3: CASSLESISYTF

size: once
V: TRBV6-6
J: TRBJ1-6
length: 15
D: TRBD1
DNA: TGTGCCAGCAGTCGACAGGGCGGTAGTAATTCACCCCTCCACTTT
CDR3: CASSRQGGSNSPLHF

size: -
V: TRBV6-5
J: TRBJ1-6
length: 12
D: -
DNA: TGTGCCAGCAGTTACCAGGGTTCACCCCTCCACTTT
CDR3: CASSYQGSPLHF

size: -
V: TRBV3-1/TRBV3-2
J: TRBJ1-4
length: 16
D: -
DNA: TGTGCCAGCAGCCAAGAAACTCCGGAGAGGATGAAAGAACTGTTTTTT
CDR3: CASSQETPERMKELFF

size: -
V: TRBV10-3
J: TRBJ1-2
length: 17
D: -
DNA: TGTGCCATCAGTGAGTCGGGGCGGAACAAAGACTCCTATGGCTACACCTTC
CDR3: CAISESGRNKDSYGYTF

size: -
V: TRBV2
J: TRBJ2-6
length: 15
D: TRBD1
DNA: TGTGCCAGCAGTCAGGGGGTAGCTGGGGCCAACGTCCTGACTTTC
CDR3: CASSQGVAGANVLTF

size: -
V: TRBV18
J: TRBJ1-2
length: 16
D: TRBD1
DNA: TGTGCCAGCTCACCGACAGGGGATCCCTTAGGGTATGGCTACACCTTC
CDR3: CASSPTGDPLGYGYTF

size: -
V: TRBV27
J: TRBJ2-3
length: 16
D: TRBD2
DNA: TGTGCCAGCAGCCCCGGACTAGCGGGAGGCACAGATACGCAGTATTTT
CDR3: CASSPGLAGGTDTQYF

size: few
V: TRBV19
J: TRBJ2-1
length: 15
D: TRBD1
DNA: TGTGCCAGTAGTACCGGACAGGGGGCCTACAATGAGCAGTTCTTC
CDR3: CASSTGQGAYNEQFF

size: -
V: TRBV2
J: TRBJ2-5
length: 14
D: TRBD2
DNA: TGTGCCAGCAGAGGCGGACTAGTGGGGGAGACCCAGTACTTC
CDR3: CASRGGLVGETQYF

size: -
V: TRBV5-1
J: TRBJ1-4
length: 16
D: -
DNA: TGCGCCAGCAGCCCGGGCGGGAGGGGGGAGATTGAAAAACTGTTTTTT
CDR3: CASSPGGRGEIEKLFF

size: -
V: TRBV6-1
J: TRBJ1-2
length: 19
D: TRBD1
DNA: TGTGCCAGCAGTGTATTAGGTCCCGGGACAGGGGGCGCTAACTATGGCTACACCTTC
CDR3: CASSVLGPGTGGANYGYTF

size: -
V: TRBV5-8
J: TRBJ1-4
length: 15
D: -
DNA: TGTGCCAGCAGCCCCCCTCGGTGGTTGGATGAAAAACTGTTTTTT
CDR3: CASSPPRWLDEKLFF

size: few
V: TRBV29-1
J: TRBJ1-5
length: 13
D: TRBD1
DNA: TGCAGCGTGGTGACAGGGGGCGATCAGCCCCAGCATTTT
CDR3: CSVVTGGDQPQHF